The 15 T cell receptor beta chains listed next were all sequenced from one sample in a study of technical replicates of blood from several donors. Generated by immunoSEQ multiplex PCR, the TCRdb table keeps only in-frame clones and is missing some. The sample has roughly 60,000 clones, roughly 92% seen once. Sequenced input: PBMCs. The receptors stem from a human donor in good health. Some clones in this sample may be carry-over from other donors' samples.

This chain links TRBV4-3 with TRBJ1-6; 7 bases agree with TRBD1. The CDR3 spans 16 residues. Germline values: CDR1 LGHNA, CDR2 YSLEER. Trimming at V came to 0 bases and at J to 9 bases, leaving 8 bases not matched to a gene. The CDR3 is CASSQDRGSRFSPLHF. For the CDR3, the DNA is TGCGCCAGCAGCCAAGACAGGGGGTCACGATTTTCACCCCTCCACTTT.

The chain uses TRBV19 and TRBJ2-7; the D gene is possibly TRBD1 (7 bases). The CDR3 is made up of 12 amino acids. V gave up 5 bases and J gave up 5 bases, with 10 bases separating them. Germline values: CDR1 LNHDA, CDR2 SQIVND (reference sequence). The DNA of the CDR3 is TGTGCCAGTAGTGGCAGGGGGGACGAGCAGTACTTC. It is translated as CASSGRGDEQYF.

Of note for this clone: Other nucleotide sequences in the sample specify the same CDR3. The genes are TRBV4-2 and TRBJ2-3; 7 bases line up with TRBD1. V was pared by 3 bases and J by 0 bases, with 0 bases of the junction left unmatched. The CDR3 spans 14 residues. The germline V gene encodes CDR1 LGHNA and CDR2 YNFKEQ. The CDR3 DNA is TGTGCCAGCAGCCAGGGACAGAGCACAGATACGCAGTATTTT. It yields the protein CASSQGQSTDTQYF.

The chain is built from TRBV6-1 and TRBJ2-7; a weak D match, TRBD1 (6 bases). V was trimmed by 10 bases and J by 3 bases, leaving 19 bases between them. CDR1 MNHNS and CDR2 SASEGT come from the germline V gene. The length of the CDR3 is 14 residues. CDR3 nucleotide sequence: TGTGCCACTGGCATCCGGGACAAGGACTACGAGCAGTACTTC. It translates to CATGIRDKDYEQYF.

This clone was counted once. The chain couples TRBV19 to TRBJ2-1; TRBD1 matches 8 bases. The V gene end was trimmed by 4 bases and the J gene end by 7 bases; junction bases not matched to a gene: 6. In germline, CDR1 is LNHDA, CDR2 SQIVND (reference sequence). This CDR3 has 14 residues. CDR3 loop: CASSNDRGWNEQFF. CDR3 bases: TGTGCCAGTAGTAATGACAGGGGTTGGAATGAGCAGTTCTTC. Together with reference TRBV19 and TRBJ2-1, the CDR3 gives the full variable domain: DGGITQSPKYLFRKEGQNVTLSCEQNLNHDAMYWYRQDPGQGLRLIYYSQIVNDFQKGDIAEGYSVSREKKESFPLTVTSAQKNPTAFYLCASSNDRGWNEQFFGPGTRLTVL.

V and J are TRBV30 and TRBJ2-1; D unresolved. The CDR3 is made up of 12 amino acids. CDR1 is GTSNPN, CDR2 SVGIG, per germline (reference sequence). With 0 bases removed from V and 10 bases from J, the gap between germline ends came to 10 bases. CDR3 coding DNA: TGTGCCTGGAGTGTAATAAGCAGGGAGCAGTTCTTC. Protein product: CAWSVISREQFF. The full variable domain, in which reference TRBV30 and TRBJ2-1 provide the parts outside the CDR3, is SQTIHQWPATLVQPVGSPLSLECTVEGTSNPNLYWYRQAAGRGLQLLFYSVGIGQISSEVPQNLSASRPQDRQFILSSKKLLLSDSGFYLCAWSVISREQFFGPGTRLTVL.

In the case of this clone: The sample has other DNA sequences that encode this CDR3 too. The rearrangement joins TRBV5-1 to TRBJ2-1, with 7 bases aligning to TRBD2. CDR1 is SGHRS and CDR2 is YFSETQ in the germline V gene. The CDR3 loop spans 14 amino acids. V lost 0 bases to trimming and J lost 4 bases; unmatched junction nucleotides: 1. For the CDR3, the DNA is TGCGCCAGCAGCTTGGGCGGGGGATACAATGAGCAGTTCTTC. This codes for CASSLGGGYNEQFF. Supplemented by reference TRBV5-1 and TRBJ2-1, the full variable domain reads KAGVTQTPRYLIKTRGQQVTLSCSPISGHRSVSWYQQTPGQGLQFLFEYFSETQRNKGNFPGRFSGRQFSNSRSEMNVSTLELGDSALYLCASSLGGGYNEQFFGPGTRLTVL.

J is TRBJ2-1 and V is TRBV6-4; 8 nucleotides match TRBD2. The CDR3 spans 16 residues. CDR1 and CDR2 from the germline V gene are MRHNA and SNTAGT. The ends lost 0 bases at V and 6 bases at J; junction bases unmatched: 7. This CDR3 reads CASSDSGLAGPNEQFF. The CDR3 DNA sequence: TGTGCCAGCAGTGACTCGGGGCTAGCGGGTCCCAATGAGCAGTTCTTC.

The V call is TRBV5-1, the J call TRBJ2-7; tentatively, D is TRBD2 (6 bases). The germline V and J ends were trimmed by 0 bases and 2 bases, with 9 bases remaining between them. This CDR3 has 14 residues. The germline CDR1 and CDR2 sequences are SGHRS and YFSETQ. This CDR3 is CASSLAAGPYEQYF. CDR3 sequence (DNA): TGCGCCAGCAGCTTGGCTGCGGGGCCCTACGAGCAGTACTTC.

The V and J genes are TRBV7-8 and TRBJ2-7; 9 bases match TRBD1. Germline CDR1 and CDR2: SGHVS and FQNEAQ. J was trimmed by 3 bases and V by 5 bases; bases with no gene match: 5. The CDR3 totals 14 residues. CDR3 loop: CASSNDRGGYEQYF. The CDR3 DNA sequence: TGTGCCAGCAGCAACGACAGGGGGGGCTACGAGCAGTACTTC.

This clone appeared a single time. This chain links TRBV4-3 with TRBJ1-1; the D gene is possibly TRBD1 (5 bases). The CDR3 length is 14 residues. Germline V gene lookup returns CDR1 LGHNA and CDR2 YSLEER. Deletions cut 4 bases from V and 1 base from J, with 10 bases between. This CDR3 reads CASSPSRANTEAFF. The CDR3 DNA is TGCGCCAGCAGCCCAAGCAGGGCGAACACTGAAGCTTTCTTT.

V is TRBV4-2 and J is TRBJ2-5; maybe TRBD1 (5 bases). The V gene lost 2 bases and the J gene lost 0 bases, with 7 bases spanning the gap. Germline values: CDR1 LGHNA, CDR2 YNFKEQ. The CDR3 totals 14 residues. The CDR3 here is CASSQNRYQETQYF. In DNA form, the CDR3 reads TGTGCCAGCAGCCAAAACAGGTACCAAGAGACCCAGTACTTC.

The chain has TRBV7-2 and TRBJ2-3; TRBD2 aligns across 13 bases. Trimming cost V 3 bases and J 5 bases; bases outside gene matches: 5. CDR1 SGHTA and CDR2 FQGNSA come from the germline V gene. The CDR3 totals 16 residues. CDR3 sequence reads: CASSFDGTSGKDTQYF. As DNA, the CDR3 is TGTGCCAGCAGCTTCGACGGGACTAGCGGGAAAGATACGCAGTATTTT.

The chain uses TRBV5-1 and TRBJ1-4, with 10 bases fitting TRBD1. The length of the CDR3 is 15 residues. V was pared by 2 bases and J by 8 bases, with 6 bases of the junction left unmatched. CDR1 SGHRS and CDR2 YFSETQ come from the germline V gene. In DNA form, the CDR3 reads TGCGCCAGCAGCTTAGGGACAGGGGCGCTCGAAAAACTGTTTTTT. Encoded protein: CASSLGTGALEKLFF.

The chain links TRBV4-3 to TRBJ1-1; no clear D gene. Germline CDR1 LGHNA, CDR2 YSLEER. This CDR3 region has 15 residues. Trimming pared 4 bases from V and 1 base from J, leaving 13 bases between. The DNA of the CDR3 is TGCGCCAGCAGCCGAGGCGGGCGGAAGAACACTGAAGCTTTCTTT. This sequence encodes CASSRGGRKNTEAFF.